Sequencing of this T cell receptor (beta chain) was carried out in a study of T cells in Graves' hyperthyroidism and ophthalmopathy (dated by TCRdb to about 2019). Turning to the overall study: Peripheral blood samples were taken at the time of initial diagnosis, prior to any treatment. Following sampling, methimazole starting at 30 mg daily was given to hyperthyroidism patients, and high-dose intravenous methylprednisolone was given to ophthalmopathy patients. In several Graves' hyperthyroidism patients, the study also compared T-cell repertoires from thyroid tissue with T-cell repertoires from blood. TCR V-J signatures able to tell the groups apart were searched for in a discovery cohort of approximately 95 patients, of whom approximately 40 had Graves' ophthalmopathy and about 55 had stable Graves' hyperthyroidism. Prospective prediction of ophthalmopathy was tested in an independent validation cohort consisting of roughly 19 hyperthyroidism patients and more than 15 patients who later progressed to ophthalmopathy. The paper describes TCR Vbeta CDR3 sequencing of around 140 peripheral blood samples, made up of 43 ophthalmopathy patients, 70 to 75 hyperthyroidism patients and 17 progressor patients. The 75 to 100 discovery patients were divided at random into training and test sets in a 7:3 ratio. Points the paper makes about the study in general: No statistical method was used to fix the sample size in advance, and group allocation was not hidden from the investigators. Most expanded thyroid clonotypes (frequency above 0.001) were also found in blood, which suggests that blood repertoires may mirror thyroid immune responses. Ophthalmopathy was separated from stable hyperthyroidism by a 13 V-J signature model, with about 88% sensitivity and roughly 81% specificity obtained in cross-validation and 80%/75% obtained in testing. In validation, progression to ophthalmopathy was predicted by the model with nearly 71% sensitivity and 72% to 85% specificity, a median of roughly six months before onset.

V loses 5 bases of germline sequence and J loses 1 base, and the interval between the two ends is 14 bases. From the cysteine up to the phenylalanine, the CDR3 has a length of 15 residues. This entry keeps only the CDR3 DNA: 45 bases, framed from base 1. CDR1 and CDR2, per the germline V gene, are SGHTA and FQGTGA. In the ophthalmopathy patients, disease was moderately to severely active, with a Clinical Activity Score of 3 or more, a NOSPECS grade of 4 or more, and a duration of less than 3 months. Any patient with an uncontrolled infection, another autoimmune disease, pregnancy or lactation was excluded. Clinical symptoms, serum thyroxine and TRAb, thyroid ultrasound, and orbital computed tomography formed the basis for the diagnoses. PBMCs were isolated from more than 8 ml of fresh peripheral blood by Ficoll-Paque density gradient centrifugation. Total RNA was extracted using Trizol reagent, and RNA quality was assessed on an Agilent 2100 Bioanalyzer.

There are many counts of this clonotype. The target of this receptor is not known. Base quality data are lacking; no much larger clone is found one base away. The TCR beta CDR3 regions were amplified from the RNA transcripts. The TCR CDR3 was subjected to a first round of RT-PCR using the HTBI primer set and the Qiagen OneStep RT-PCR kit. Libraries were constructed in a second round of multiplex PCR, after which size selection and purification were performed. Paired-end sequencing of the libraries was performed with 100 bp reads on an Illumina HiSeq2000. On the authors' methods: Raw data were processed with SOAPnuke, discarding reads with adapters, uncalled bases, mean Phred below 15, or no exact constant-primer or identifier match. COPE v1.2.5 was used to merge high-quality paired reads, and clonotypes were defined as unique nucleotide sequences. MiTCR v1.1 was used to align the clonotypes against IMGT TRBV, TRBD and TRBJ reference segments. Only V-J combinations with frequency above 0.0001, covering approximately 99% of repertoires, were analysed. A TCS score was defined as the ratio of F50 (clonal expansion) to E x V (chaos), with BLOSUM62-based TCRdist applied between CDR3 peptides within each V-J. Welch's t-statistics and random forest reduced fewer than 600 V-J features to around 14, which were used in a naive Bayes classifier (R e1071). TCRdb passed the public sequencing reads through fastp at Q25 and MiXCR, retaining productive beta sequences. Every entry covers one CDR3 protein and lists the most common genes and DNA from its rows. The V and J calls shown here were made by TCRdb, not taken from the authors' results. The sample table contains roughly 520,000 distinct CDR3 sequences; only one count was recorded for approximately 24% of them. Roughly 10% of the sample comes from the top ten.

Recombination linked TRBV7-3 to TRBJ1-1, with the D gene call left open. Sequenced input: blood. This TCR was sampled from a woman in her twenties or thirties with Graves' ophthalmopathy. CDR3 reads: CASSPSPTENTEAFF. The DNA is TGTGCCAGCAGCCCCTCACCGACCGAGAACACTGAAGCTTTCTTT. The variable domain in full, with residues beyond the CDR3 obtained from the reference TRBV7-3 and TRBJ1-1 genes, is GAGVSQTPSNKVTEKGKYVELRCDPISGHTALYWYRQSLGQGPEFLIYFQGTGAADDSGLPNDRFFAVRPEGSVSTLKIQRTERGDSAVYLCASSPSPTENTEAFFGQGTRLTVV.